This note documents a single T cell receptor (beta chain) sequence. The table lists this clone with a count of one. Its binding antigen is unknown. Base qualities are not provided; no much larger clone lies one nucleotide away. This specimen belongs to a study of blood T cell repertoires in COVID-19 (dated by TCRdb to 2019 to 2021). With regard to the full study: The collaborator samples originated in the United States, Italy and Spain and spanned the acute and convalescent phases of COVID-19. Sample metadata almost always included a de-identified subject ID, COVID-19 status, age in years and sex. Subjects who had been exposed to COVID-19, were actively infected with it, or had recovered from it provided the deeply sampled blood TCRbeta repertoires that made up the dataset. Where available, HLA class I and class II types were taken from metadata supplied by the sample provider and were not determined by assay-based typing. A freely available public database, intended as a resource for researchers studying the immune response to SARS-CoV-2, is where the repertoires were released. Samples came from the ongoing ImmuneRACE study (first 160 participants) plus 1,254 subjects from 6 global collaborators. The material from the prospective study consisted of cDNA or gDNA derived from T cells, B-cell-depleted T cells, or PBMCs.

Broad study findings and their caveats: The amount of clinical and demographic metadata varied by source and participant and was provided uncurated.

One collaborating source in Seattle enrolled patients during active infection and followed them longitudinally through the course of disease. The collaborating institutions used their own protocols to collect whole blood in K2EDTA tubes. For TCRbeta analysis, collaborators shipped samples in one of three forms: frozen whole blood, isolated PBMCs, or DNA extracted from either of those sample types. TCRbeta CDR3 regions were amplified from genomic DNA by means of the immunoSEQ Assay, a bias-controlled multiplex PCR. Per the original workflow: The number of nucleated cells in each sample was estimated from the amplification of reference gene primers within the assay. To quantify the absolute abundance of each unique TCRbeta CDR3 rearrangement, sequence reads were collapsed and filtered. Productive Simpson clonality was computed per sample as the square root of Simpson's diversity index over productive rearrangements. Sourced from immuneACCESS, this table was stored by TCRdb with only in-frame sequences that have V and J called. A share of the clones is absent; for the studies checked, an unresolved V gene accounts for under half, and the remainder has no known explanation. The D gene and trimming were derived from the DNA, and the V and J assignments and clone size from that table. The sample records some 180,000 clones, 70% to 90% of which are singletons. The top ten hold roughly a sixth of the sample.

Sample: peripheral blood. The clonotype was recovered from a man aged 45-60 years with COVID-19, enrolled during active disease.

The DNA sequence is given as TGTGCCAGCAGTTGGGCTTACTACGAGCAGTACTTC. This encodes CASSWAYYEQYF. The rearranged chain carries TRBV12-3 or TRBV12-4 and TRBJ2-7, with no D gene named confidently. The CDR3 runs 12 amino acids, cysteine and phenylalanine included. Here the CDR3 DNA is all that survives: 36 bases in frame from base 1. V is reduced by 4 bases and J by 3 bases, leaving a spacing of 7 bases between them.